Here is one TCR beta chain with its context. The assay was immunoSEQ multiplex PCR, and TCRdb's table has in-frame clones only and misses some. The top ten hold 0.13% to 0.15% of the sample, which has millions of clones, just over 90% seen once. The data originate from a study of shared clonotypes between healthy human individuals. The sequencing input was naive CD4+ T cells sorted from blood. Subset described: CD45RA+ positively selected. The clonotype was recovered from a man aged 18 to 30 in good health.

CDR3 sequence (DNA): TGTGCCAGCCTTCGGGGACCCGGCTACACCTTC. Residues: CASLRGPGYTF. The V call is TRBV6-1, the J call TRBJ1-2, with TRBD1 as a possible D gene (5 bases). V lost 8 bases to trimming and J lost 8 bases, with 12 bases between them. The germline CDR1 and CDR2 sequences are MNHNS and SASEGT. The CDR3 is 11 residues long.